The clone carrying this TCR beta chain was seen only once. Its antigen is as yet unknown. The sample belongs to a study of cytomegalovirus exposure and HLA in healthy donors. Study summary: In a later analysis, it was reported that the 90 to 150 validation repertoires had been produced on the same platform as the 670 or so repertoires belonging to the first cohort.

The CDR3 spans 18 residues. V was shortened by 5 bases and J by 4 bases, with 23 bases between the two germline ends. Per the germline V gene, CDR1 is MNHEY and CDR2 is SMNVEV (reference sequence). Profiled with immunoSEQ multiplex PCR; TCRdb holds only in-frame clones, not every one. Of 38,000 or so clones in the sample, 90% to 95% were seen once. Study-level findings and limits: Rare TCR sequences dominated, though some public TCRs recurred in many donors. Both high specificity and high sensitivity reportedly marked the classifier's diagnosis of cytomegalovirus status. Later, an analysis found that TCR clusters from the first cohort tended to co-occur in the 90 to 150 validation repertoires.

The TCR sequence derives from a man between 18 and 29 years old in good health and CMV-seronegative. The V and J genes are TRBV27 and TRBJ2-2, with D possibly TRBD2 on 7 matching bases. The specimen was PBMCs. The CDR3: CASSRGKGGLGGTGELFF. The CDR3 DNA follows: TGTGCCAGCAGTCGGGGTAAGGGAGGACTAGGGGGCACCGGGGAGCTGTTTTTT.